This T cell receptor (beta chain) was obtained from a study of siplizumab effects on memory and regulatory T cells (dated by TCRdb to the late 2010s). A note on the overall study: The effect of the anti-CD2 antibody siplizumab on alloreactive T-cell subsets was examined in allogeneic mixed lymphocyte reactions constructed from human PBMCs. The paper as a whole reports these results and caveats: Because sequences at frequencies below about 10^-5 were poorly captured, only a minor fraction of alloreactive clones could be mapped back to unstimulated subsets. Unstimulated naive T cells appeared to be more diverse than memory T cells, and naive cells seemed to make a substantial contribution to the alloresponse. The cumulative frequency of alloreactive sequences traceable to unstimulated CD4+ memory T cells was significantly reduced by siplizumab. For roughly 80-95% of proliferating CD4+ or CD8+ clones, no naive or memory phenotype could be assigned. The suppressive function of proliferating Tregs from siplizumab cultures was not functionally confirmed. Among mappable alloreactive CD4+ clones, an average Treg-derived fraction of over 60% was observed with siplizumab, compared with roughly 28% in control reactions.

Trimming leaves V shorter by 3 bases and J shorter by 5 bases, with the junction holding 12 bases beyond the gene matches. The germline V gene (reference sequence) yields LNHDA for CDR1 and SQIVND for CDR2. The CDR3, from cysteine to phenylalanine, totals 16 residues. Only CDR3 DNA is held: 48 bases, read in frame from base 1. Sorted unstimulated T cells and proliferating T cells recovered from mixed lymphocyte reactions were subjected to TCRbeta CDR3 sequencing. Fresh whole blood from nine to eleven HLA-typed healthy donors served as the source for isolating PBMCs. Comment on this clone: Its antigen target is currently unknown. No clone much larger than this one lies a single base away; base qualities are absent.

The library was produced with the immunoSEQ multiplex PCR assay. Around 92,000 TCR templates per sample were assayed by the deep sequencing platform. Genomic DNA extracted from sorted T cells was used for TCRbeta CDR3 sequencing. The authors' pipeline ran thus. The R programming language was used for clonal analysis of TCRbeta CDR3 data. Unstimulated samples were compared with post-reaction CFSE-low samples to define alloreactive CD4+ and CD8+ clones. Regulatory or non-regulatory origin of alloreactive CD4+ clones was assigned by matching sequences to the sorted unstimulated Treg and non-Treg repertoires. TCRdb mirrors the immuneACCESS table, restricted to in-frame sequences. Some clones are absent from its copies; in checked studies, under half trace to an unresolved V gene, and the reason for the others is unknown. V and J calls and clone size are copied from that table; D and trimming were computed from the DNA. The sample records about 72,000 clones, about 90% of which are singletons. The ten largest make up approximately 28% of the sample.

Sequences were obtained from CD8+ T cells sorted from blood. The receptor was isolated from a human donor in good health. This receptor chain uses TRBV19 and TRBJ2-5; 7 bases in the junction line up with TRBD2. The CDR3 protein: CASSIGAGRIGETQYF. The nucleotide sequence is TGTGCCAGTAGTATCGGAGCGGGGAGGATTGGTGAGACCCAGTACTTC.